The text below deals with one T cell receptor beta chain. These data are taken from a study of blood T cell repertoires in COVID-19. Study-wide context: Sites across the United States, Italy and Spain contributed samples from acute and convalescent COVID-19. Nucleic acid was either cDNA or gDNA, and it came from T cells, B-cell-depleted T cells, or PBMCs.

Authors' methods: Amplified reference gene primers provided the basis for estimating nucleated cell counts. Sequencing used immunoSEQ multiplex PCR; TCRdb keeps in-frame clones, though not all of them. V and J calls and clone size are given by that table; D and trimming were obtained from the DNA. The table includes fewer than 50,000 clones, about 81% detected once. The CDR3 spans 15 residues. Per the germline V gene, CDR1 is SEHNR and CDR2 is FQNEAQ (reference sequence). V trimming: 4 bases; J trimming: 5 bases; junction bases outside the gene matches: 2. The specimen was peripheral blood. The chain couples TRBV7-9 to TRBJ1-4, with TRBD1 matching over 12 bases. This TCR was recovered from a man aged 35-49 years with active or convalescent COVID-19. This chain's CDR3 is CASSWGTGGNEKLFF. CDR3 coding DNA: TGTGCCAGCAGCTGGGGGACAGGGGGCAATGAAAAACTGTTTTTT.